Sequencing of this T cell receptor beta chain was carried out in a study of T cells expressing NK-cell markers. Findings and caveats of the study: Certain NKG2C+ T cell clones were expanded, and their HCMV specificity remained unclear.

CDR1 is SGHAT and CDR2 is FQDESV in the germline V gene (reference sequence). CDR3 length: 16 residues. Production of TCR beta cDNA relied on 5'RACE template switching with UMIs. TCRdb reprocessed the 5' RACE reads, with one entry per CDR3 protein and no DNA. The sample table includes about 380,000 distinct CDR3 sequences. As regards this clonotype: The antigen is unknown.

The material sequenced was blood T cells: a sorted CD56 or NKG2C T cell subset, CD4+ or CD8+ T cells, or bulk PBMC T cells (not recorded which). The sequence came from a man aged 18 to 69 in good health. The J gene is TRBJ2-3, the V gene TRBV11-1; TCRdb lists TRBD1, though no DNA is available to test this call. The CDR3 loop is CASSLDGGVDARTQYF.